The 3 T cell receptor beta chains below all came from one sample that was sequenced in a study of metastatic and nonmetastatic thyroid tumors. TCRdb re-called clones from the PCR reads using MiXCR. This table holds approximately 25,000 clones, 16% found once. The entire patient cohort was treatment-naive prior to thyroid surgery. Sequenced sample: blood. The receptors were sampled from a male donor with papillary thyroid cancer or a benign thyroid nodule (not recorded which). Some clones in this sample may be carry-over from other donors' samples.

A remark on this clone: A read error may be the cause here, since a much bigger clone is one base away. This chain connects TRBV19 to TRBJ2-3; the D gene is possibly TRBD2 (5 bases). This CDR3 region has 14 residues. Looked up from germline, CDR1 is LNHDA and CDR2 is SQIVND (reference sequence). Trimming removed 4 bases from V and 7 bases from J, with 15 bases in between. The DNA for the CDR3 is TGTGCCAGTAGTAACCACCGGGAAACGTATACGCAGTATTTT. It yields the protein CASSNHRETYTQYF. The entire variable domain, with the rest obtained from reference TRBV19 and TRBJ2-3, is as follows: DGGITQSPKYLFRKEGQNVTLSCEQNLNHDAMYWYRQDPGQGLRLIYYSQIVNDFQKGDIAEGYSVSREKKESFPLTVTSAQKNPTAFYLCASSNHRETYTQYFGPGTRLTVL.

Relative to its sample, this clone is medium-sized. The chain employs TRBV6-1 and TRBJ1-1; no reliable D call. The CDR3 has 14 amino acids. Germline-derived CDR1 and CDR2 are MNHNS and SASEGT. Trimming pared 3 bases from V and 3 bases from J, leaving 11 bases between. The CDR3 loop is CASSESGKDTEAFF. The DNA for the CDR3 is TGTGCCAGCAGTGAGTCCGGGAAGGACACTGAAGCTTTCTTT.

In this sample, this clone turned up many times. The chain carries TRBV19 and TRBJ1-2; TRBD1 agrees at 11 bases. CDR1 and CDR2 (germline): LNHDA, SQIVND (reference sequence). V lost 5 bases to trimming and J lost 4 bases; unmatched junction nucleotides: 6. The CDR3 is 15 amino acids. In DNA, the CDR3 is TGTGCCAGTAGTCCAACCGGGACAGGGGGCTATGGCTACACCTTC. Translating gives CASSPTGTGGYGYTF.